This T cell receptor (beta chain) was observed in a study of T cell changes during pregnancy in multiple sclerosis. There are 14 residues in the CDR3. Germline values: CDR1 MDHEN, CDR2 SYDVKM. The V end lost 6 bases, the J end lost 0 bases, and 9 bases lay between the germline ends. Measured with immunoSEQ multiplex PCR; TCRdb has only the in-frame clones, and not every one. The sample has more than 95,000 clones; about 93% are singletons. This chain connects TRBV28 to TRBJ2-1; D possibly corresponds to TRBD1 (6 bases). This specimen was peripheral blood, taken after pregnancy. This sequence was found in a female donor with multiple sclerosis, enrolled in a pregnancy study. The CDR3 DNA reads TGTGCCAGCAGAGAGGGGGTCTCCTACAATGAGCAGTTCTTC. Its protein product is CASREGVSYNEQFF. The full variable domain, with the rest looked up from reference TRBV28 and TRBJ2-1, is DVKVTQSSRYLVKRTGEKVFLECVQDMDHENMFWYRQDPGLGLRLIYFSYDVKMKEKGDIPEGYSVSREKKERFSLILESASTNQTSMYLCASREGVSYNEQFFGPGTRLTVL.